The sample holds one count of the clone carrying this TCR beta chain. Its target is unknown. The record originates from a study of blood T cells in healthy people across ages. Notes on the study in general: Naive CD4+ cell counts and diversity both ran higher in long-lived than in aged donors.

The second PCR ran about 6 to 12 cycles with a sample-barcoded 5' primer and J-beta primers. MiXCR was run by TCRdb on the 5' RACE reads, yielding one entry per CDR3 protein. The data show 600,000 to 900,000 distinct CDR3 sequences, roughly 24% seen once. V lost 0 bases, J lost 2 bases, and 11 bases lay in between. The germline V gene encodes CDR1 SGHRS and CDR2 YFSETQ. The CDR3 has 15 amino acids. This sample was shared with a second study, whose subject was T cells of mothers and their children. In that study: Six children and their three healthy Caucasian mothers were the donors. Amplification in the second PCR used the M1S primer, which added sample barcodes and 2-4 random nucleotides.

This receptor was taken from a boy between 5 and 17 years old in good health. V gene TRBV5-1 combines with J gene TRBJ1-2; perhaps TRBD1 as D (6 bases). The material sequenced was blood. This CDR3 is CASSLVPDRNYGYTF. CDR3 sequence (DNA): TGCGCCAGCAGCTTGGTGCCGGACAGAAACTATGGCTACACCTTC.